A single sample is the source of the 14 T cell receptor beta chains below, sequenced in a study of blood T cell repertoires in COVID-19. The table came from immunoSEQ multiplex PCR; TCRdb's copy has only in-frame clones and leaves some out. Of some 200,000 clones listed, 80% to 85% are singletons. Sequenced sample: PBMCs or T cells enriched from blood (not recorded which). The receptors derive from a woman between 45 and 60 years old with acute COVID-19.

This chain links TRBV9 with TRBJ1-1; a weak D match, TRBD1 (6 bases). Trimming shortened V by 4 bases and J by 4 bases, and 11 bases separated the two germline ends. Per the germline V gene, CDR1 is SGDLS and CDR2 is YYNGEE. CDR3 length: 13 amino acids. The CDR3 sequence: CASSLGGLTEAFF. In DNA form, the CDR3 reads TGTGCCAGCAGCCTGGGGGGGCTCACTGAAGCTTTCTTT.

The rearrangement uses TRBV5-4 and TRBJ2-2, with 9 positions matching TRBD2. Unmatched junction bases numbered 0, after V lost 2 bases and J lost 1 base. This CDR3 has 15 amino acids. In germline, CDR1 is SGHNT, CDR2 YYREEE (reference sequence). CDR3 DNA sequence: TGTGCCAGCAGCTTAGCGGGAGGGAACACCGGGGAGCTGTTTTTT. Amino acids: CASSLAGGNTGELFF.

This chain uses TRBV7-9 with TRBJ1-1; D is undetermined. The CDR3 loop spans 15 amino acids. Trimming pared 0 bases from V and 2 bases from J, leaving 10 bases between. CDR1 SEHNR and CDR2 FQNEAQ come from the germline V gene (reference sequence). CDR3 nucleotide sequence: TGTGCCAGCAGCTTAGCTCAGGCCCTTAACACTGAAGCTTTCTTT. This codes for CASSLAQALNTEAFF.

The rearrangement joins TRBV10-3 to TRBJ2-1, with TRBD2 identical over 7 bases. J was trimmed by 6 bases and V by 5 bases; bases with no gene match: 4. The CDR3 is 13 amino acids. CDR1 is ENHRY and CDR2 is SYGVKD in the germline V gene. Here the CDR3 reads CAISYGGSNEQFF. As DNA, the CDR3 is TGTGCCATCAGTTACGGGGGGAGCAATGAGCAGTTCTTC.

This clone has only a few counts. This chain joins TRBV18 and TRBJ2-7; 7 bases line up with TRBD1. The CDR3 is 14 residues long. The germline gives CDR1 KGHSH, CDR2 LQKENI. The V segment lost 4 bases and the J segment 3 bases; nucleotides outside the gene matches: 6. In DNA, the CDR3 is TGTGCCAGCTCACGCACAGGGGTTATCTACGAGCAGTACTTC. The encoded protein is CASSRTGVIYEQYF.

The chain combines TRBV4-3 with TRBJ1-5; 10 positions match TRBD1. J gave up 0 bases and V 4 bases, and 9 bases lay outside the gene matches. This CDR3 spans 18 amino acids. The germline V gene has CDR1 LGHNA and CDR2 YSLEER. The DNA for the CDR3 is TGCGCCAGCAGCCCGATAGACAGGGGGCGAGGTAGCAATCAGCCCCAGCATTTT. Protein sequence: CASSPIDRGRGSNQPQHF.

J is TRBJ2-7 and V is TRBV24-1; TRBD1 might be the D (6 bases). Germline V gives CDR1 KGHDR, CDR2 SFDVKD. The ends were cut back, 3 bases at V and 2 bases at J, with 13 bases in the middle. CDR3 length equals 15 residues. CDR3 protein: CATSDAGQSAYEQYF. CDR3 in DNA: TGTGCCACCAGTGATGCCGGACAGAGCGCCTACGAGCAGTACTTC.

This clone was detected only a few times. The CDR3 sequence is CASSLQGSGNTEAFF. CDR3 in DNA: TGTGCCAGCAGCTTACAGGGGTCGGGGAACACTGAAGCTTTCTTT. The V gene is TRBV7-2, the J gene TRBJ1-1; the D gene is possibly TRBD1 (6 bases). The CDR3 is made up of 15 amino acids. The germline gives CDR1 SGHTA, CDR2 FQGNSA. V was clipped by 2 bases and J by 1 base, with 11 bases between them. Complete variable domain (other parts from reference TRBV7-2 and TRBJ1-1): GAGVSQSPSNKVTEKGKDVELRCDPISGHTALYWYRQSLGQGLEFLIYFQGNSAPDKSGLPSDRFSAERTGGSVSTLTIQRTQQEDSAVYLCASSLQGSGNTEAFFGQGTRLTVV.

The V call is TRBV20-1, the J call TRBJ2-5, with D unresolved. The CDR3 is 11 amino acids. Germline V gene lookup returns CDR1 DFQATT and CDR2 SNEGSKA (reference sequence). V lost 3 bases and J lost 5, with 7 bases in between. CDR3 in DNA: TGCAGTGCTAGGCTACAGGAGACCCAGTACTTC. It codes for CSARLQETQYF.

The chain carries TRBV19 and TRBJ2-1; TRBD1 matches 12 bases. The CDR3 loop spans 14 amino acids. Unmatched junction bases numbered 7, after V lost 9 bases and J lost 7 bases. Germline assignment: CDR1 LNHDA and CDR2 SQIVND (reference sequence). CDR3 loop: CASRRGQGANEQFF. The CDR3 DNA is TGTGCCAGCAGGCGGGGACAGGGGGCTAATGAGCAGTTCTTC.

CDR3 sequence reads: CACPQSGQGEYNEQFF. In nucleotides, the CDR3 is TGTGCCTGTCCTCAATCGGGACAGGGGGAATACAATGAGCAGTTCTTC. V usage is TRBV30 and J usage is TRBJ2-1; 11 bases are shared with TRBD1. Losses at the gene ends were 6 bases for V and 4 bases for J; bases not matched to a gene: 11. CDR1 and CDR2 (germline): GTSNPN, SVGIG (reference sequence). This CDR3 region has 16 residues.

The chain uses TRBV5-1 and TRBJ1-4; 7 bases map to TRBD1. The germline gives CDR1 SGHRS, CDR2 YFSETQ. CDR3 length equals 15 residues. V gave up 4 bases and J gave up 0 bases; unmatched junction bases: 3. The CDR3 protein is CASSPGTATNEKLFF. The CDR3 DNA is TGCGCCAGCAGCCCTGGGACAGCAACTAATGAAAAACTGTTTTTT.

The gene calls are TRBV5-1 and TRBJ1-4; D is undetermined. The ends were cut back, 0 bases at V and 4 bases at J, with 13 bases in the middle. Germline lookup yields CDR1 SGHRS and CDR2 YFSETQ. CDR3 size: 16 residues. Here the CDR3 DNA reads TGCGCCAGCAGCTTGGATAGTGGCGGTGGTAATGAAAAACTGTTTTTT. Translated: CASSLDSGGGNEKLFF.

In this sample, this clone turned up a few times. The chain employs TRBV6-4 and TRBJ1-2; 9 bases line up with TRBD1. The J segment lost 6 bases and the V segment lost 6 bases, leaving 5 bases of the junction unmatched. The CDR3 has 13 amino acids. Germline-derived CDR1 and CDR2 are MRHNA and SNTAGT. CDR3: CASSGTGGHGYTF. CDR3 DNA: TGTGCCAGCAGCGGTACAGGGGGCCATGGCTACACCTTC.